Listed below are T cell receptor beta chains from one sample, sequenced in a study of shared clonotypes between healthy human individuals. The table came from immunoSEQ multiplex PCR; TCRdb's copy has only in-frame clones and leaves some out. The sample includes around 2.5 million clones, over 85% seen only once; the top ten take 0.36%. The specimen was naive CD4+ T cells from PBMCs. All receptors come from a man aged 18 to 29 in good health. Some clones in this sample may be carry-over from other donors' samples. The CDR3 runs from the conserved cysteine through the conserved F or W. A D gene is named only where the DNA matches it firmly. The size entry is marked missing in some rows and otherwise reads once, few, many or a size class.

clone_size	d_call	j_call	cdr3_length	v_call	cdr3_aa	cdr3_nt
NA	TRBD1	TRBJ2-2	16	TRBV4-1	CASSQFNRGDTGELFF	TGCGCCAGCAGCCAATTTAACAGGGGGGACACCGGGGAGCTGTTTTTT
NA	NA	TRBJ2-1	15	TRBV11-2	CASSFRLGDYNEQFF	TGTGCCAGCAGCTTTAGGCTCGGGGACTACAATGAGCAGTTCTTC
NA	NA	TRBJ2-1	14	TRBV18	CASSPLTASNEQFF	TGTGCCAGCTCACCACTTACCGCTTCCAATGAGCAGTTCTTC
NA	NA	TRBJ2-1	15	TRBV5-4	CASSEGSSSYNEQFF	TGTGCCAGCAGTGAAGGGTCGAGCTCCTACAATGAGCAGTTCTTC
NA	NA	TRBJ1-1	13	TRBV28	CASTVLGNSEAFF	TGTGCCAGCACAGTTTTGGGGAACTCTGAAGCTTTCTTT
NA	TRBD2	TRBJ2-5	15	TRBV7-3	CASSLGLAGVETQYF	TGTGCCAGCAGCTTAGGCCTAGCGGGAGTGGAGACCCAGTACTTC
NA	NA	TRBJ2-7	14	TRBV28	CASNRFSVGYEQYF	TGTGCCAGCAACCGGTTTTCAGTTGGGTACGAGCAGTACTTC
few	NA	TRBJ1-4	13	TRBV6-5	CASSYSANEKLFF	TGTGCCAGCAGTTACTCGGCTAATGAAAAACTGTTTTTT
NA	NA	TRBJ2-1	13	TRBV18	CASSPLTDNEQFF	TGTGCCAGCTCACCTTTGACCGACAATGAGCAGTTCTTC
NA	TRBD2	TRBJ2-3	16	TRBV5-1	CASSTGLAGDADTQYF	TGCGCCAGCAGCACCGGACTAGCGGGAGACGCGGATACGCAGTATTTT
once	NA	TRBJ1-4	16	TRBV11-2	CASSPQGPRPLEKLFF	TGTGCCAGCAGCCCACAGGGCCCGCGTCCATTGGAAAAACTGTTTTTT
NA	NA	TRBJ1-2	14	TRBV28	CASSPMSANYGYTF	TGTGCCAGCAGTCCGATGAGTGCCAACTATGGCTACACCTTC
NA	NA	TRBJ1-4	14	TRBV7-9	CASSFGPLEGKLFF	TGTGCCAGCAGCTTCGGGCCCCTTGAAGGAAAACTGTTTTTT
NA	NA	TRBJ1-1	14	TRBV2	CASSSRGWGTEAFF	TGTGCCAGCAGTTCTAGGGGGTGGGGAACTGAAGCTTTCTTT
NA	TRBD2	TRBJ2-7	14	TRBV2	CASGRDRGSYEQYF	TGTGCCAGCGGGAGGGACCGGGGGTCCTACGAGCAGTACTTC
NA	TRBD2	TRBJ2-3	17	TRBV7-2	CASSLAWLAGVGDTQYF	TGTGCCAGCAGCTTAGCCTGGCTAGCGGGAGTGGGAGATACGCAGTATTTT
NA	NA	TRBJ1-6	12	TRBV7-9	CASSLVNSPLHF	TGTGCCAGCAGCTTGGTGAATTCACCCCTCCACTTT
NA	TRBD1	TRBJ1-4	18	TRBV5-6	CASSLDRGSTGTNEKLFF	TGTGCCAGCAGCTTGGACAGGGGAAGTACCGGAACTAATGAAAAACTGTTTTTT
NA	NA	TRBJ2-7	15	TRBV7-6	CASSPEGAVIYEQYF	TGTGCCAGCAGCCCTGAAGGGGCGGTAATCTACGAGCAGTACTTC
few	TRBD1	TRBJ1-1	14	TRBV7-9	CASSGGTGVSEAFF	TGTGCCAGCAGCGGAGGGACAGGGGTATCTGAAGCTTTCTTT
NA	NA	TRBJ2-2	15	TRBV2	CASSSDQTGTGELFF	TGTGCCAGCAGCTCCGATCAGACGGGCACCGGGGAGCTGTTTTTT
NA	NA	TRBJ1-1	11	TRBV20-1	CSASQGQGAFF	TGCAGTGCATCGCAGGGTCAAGGGGCTTTCTTT
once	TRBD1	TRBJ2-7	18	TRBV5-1	CASSLLPFFRDRGNEQYF	TGCGCCAGCAGCTTGCTACCTTTCTTCCGGGACAGGGGTAACGAGCAGTACTTC
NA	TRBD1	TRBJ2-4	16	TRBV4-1	CASSQPMTGPKNIQYF	TGCGCCAGCAGCCAGCCGATGACAGGGCCCAAAAACATTCAGTACTTC
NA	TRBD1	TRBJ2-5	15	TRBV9	CASSPRQGPQETQYF	TGTGCCAGCAGCCCTCGACAGGGGCCCCAAGAGACCCAGTACTTC
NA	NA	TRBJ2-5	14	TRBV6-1	CATGAFFGGQTQYF	TGTGCCACCGGGGCCTTCTTCGGAGGACAGACCCAGTACTTC
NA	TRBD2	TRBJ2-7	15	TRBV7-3	CASSALGLAGFEQYF	TGTGCCAGCAGCGCCTTGGGGCTAGCGGGTTTCGAGCAGTACTTC
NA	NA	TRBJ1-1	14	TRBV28	CASSPPIGGPGAFF	TGTGCCAGCAGCCCCCCTATTGGGGGGCCCGGGGCTTTCTTT
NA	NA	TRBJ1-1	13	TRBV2	CASRGRGLTEAFF	TGTGCCAGCAGAGGTCGGGGGCTAACTGAAGCTTTCTTT
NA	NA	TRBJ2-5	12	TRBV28	CASMSVGETQYF	TGTGCCAGCATGAGCGTAGGAGAGACCCAGTACTTC
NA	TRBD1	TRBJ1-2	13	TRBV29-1	CSGGDRGNYGYTF	TGCAGCGGCGGGGACAGGGGGAACTATGGCTACACCTTC
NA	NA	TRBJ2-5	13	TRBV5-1	CASSSTPGETQYF	TGCGCCAGCAGCTCCACCCCCGGAGAGACCCAGTACTTC
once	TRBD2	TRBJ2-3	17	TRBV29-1	CSASGLAGEGGPDTQYF	TGCAGCGCTTCGGGACTAGCGGGAGAGGGAGGCCCAGATACGCAGTATTTT
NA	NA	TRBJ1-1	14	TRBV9	CASSHLSGSTEAFF	TGTGCCAGCAGCCACCTGTCCGGGAGCACTGAAGCTTTCTTT
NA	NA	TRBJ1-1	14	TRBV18	CASSPAHLNTEAFF	TGTGCCAGCTCACCCGCTCACCTGAACACTGAAGCTTTCTTT
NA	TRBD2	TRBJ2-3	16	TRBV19	CASQRASGGSTDTQYF	TGTGCCAGTCAACGGGCTAGCGGGGGCAGCACAGATACGCAGTATTTT
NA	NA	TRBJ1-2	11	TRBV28	CASSFTDGYTF	TGTGCCAGCAGCTTCACAGATGGCTACACCTTC
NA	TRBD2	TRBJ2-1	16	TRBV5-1	CASSLVTSGTHNEQFF	TGCGCCAGCAGCTTGGTGACTAGCGGGACCCACAATGAGCAGTTCTTC
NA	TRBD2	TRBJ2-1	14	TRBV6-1	CASIETSGLGEQFF	TGTGCCAGCATCGAGACTAGCGGCCTAGGCGAGCAGTTCTTC
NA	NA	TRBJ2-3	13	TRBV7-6	CASSPGQTDTQYF	TGTGCCAGCAGCCCAGGACAGACAGATACGCAGTATTTT
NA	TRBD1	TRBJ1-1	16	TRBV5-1	CASSQGTGRMNTEAFF	TGCGCCAGCAGCCAGGGGACAGGGAGGATGAACACTGAAGCTTTCTTT
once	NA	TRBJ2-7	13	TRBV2	CASETNMGLEQYF	TGTGCCAGCGAGACGAATATGGGGCTCGAGCAGTACTTC
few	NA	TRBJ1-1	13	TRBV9	CASSVSDNLEAFF	TGTGCCAGCAGCGTCAGCGACAACCTTGAAGCTTTCTTT
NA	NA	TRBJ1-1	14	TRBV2	CASSEGLMNTEAFF	TGTGCCAGCAGTGAGGGGCTCATGAACACTGAAGCTTTCTTT
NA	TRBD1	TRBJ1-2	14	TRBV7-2	CASSIQGAYEGYTF	TGTGCCAGCAGCATACAGGGGGCGTATGAGGGCTACACCTTC
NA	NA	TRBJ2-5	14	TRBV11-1	CASSLGAGGETQYF	TGTGCCAGCAGCTTAGGGGCAGGAGGAGAGACCCAGTACTTC
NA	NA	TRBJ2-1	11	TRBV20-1	CSASMWNEQFF	TGCAGTGCTAGTATGTGGAATGAGCAGTTCTTC
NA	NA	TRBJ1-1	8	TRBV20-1	CSALEAFF	TGCAGTGCCCTTGAAGCTTTCTTT
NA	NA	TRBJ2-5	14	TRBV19	CASSIRDPARTQYF	TGTGCCAGTAGTATACGGGACCCTGCTAGGACCCAGTACTTC